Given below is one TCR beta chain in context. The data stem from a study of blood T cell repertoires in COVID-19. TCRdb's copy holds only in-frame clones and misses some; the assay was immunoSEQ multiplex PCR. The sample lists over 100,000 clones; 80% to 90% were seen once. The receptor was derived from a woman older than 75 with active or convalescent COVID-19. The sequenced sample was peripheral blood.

The chain's CDR3 is CASSTTGTSGVRGNEQFF. The CDR3 nucleotides read TGCGCCAGCAGCACAACGGGGACTAGCGGGGTCCGGGGGAATGAGCAGTTCTTC. The chain is built from TRBV4-1 and TRBJ2-1, with TRBD2 matching over 13 bases. V lost 5 bases, J lost 7 bases, and 14 bases stayed unmatched. In germline, CDR1 is MGHRA, CDR2 YSYEKL. The CDR3 loop spans 18 amino acids.